This T cell receptor (beta chain) was identified during a study of spatial heterogeneity in lung cancer. Across the study: Across tumor regions, counts of TCR transcripts showed a strong correlation with a T cell module score derived from matched bulk RNA-seq. Study results and limitations: Coverage of tumor T cells, an estimated figure, was approximately 7% for alpha and 11% to 15% for beta chains. Tracking of tumor mutation counts was seen in expanded intratumoral alpha and beta TCR counts.

Each CDR3 protein is one row after TCRdb ran MiXCR on the 5' RACE reads. Here the sample spans 24,000 or so distinct CDR3 sequences, roughly 8.6% being singletons. CDR3 size: 11 residues. Per the germline V gene, CDR1 is DFQATT and CDR2 is SNEGSKA (reference sequence). Trimming took 7 bases from V and 1 from J, leaving 7 bases between them. Time point: sample taken at primary tumor resection. The donors comprised approximately 72 untreated early-stage non-small cell lung cancer patients. This clonotype was recorded many times. The target antigen is unknown. The sequence was collected from a male donor with early-stage non-small cell lung cancer. Sequenced here: lung tumor tissue, sampled at surgery. J is TRBJ2-5 and V is TRBV20-1; possibly TRBD1 for D (5 bases). This CDR3 reads CSGQFQETQYF. In DNA form, the CDR3 reads TGCAGTGGACAGTTCCAAGAGACCCAGTACTTC.